This T cell receptor beta chain was found in a study of tumor-infiltrating lymphocytes in primary liver carcinoma. Study background: Tumor stage was T1-T3 N0M0, and tumor size was roughly 4.2 to 10 cm across.

Germline CDR1 MNHEY, CDR2 SVGAGI. The length of the CDR3 is 15 residues. Of note for this clonotype: Its antigen remains unidentified. Compared with germline, one end of the junction differs, possibly owing to a read error.

Study-level results: Less overlap was seen in tumor-adjacent and tumor-blood pairs than in tumor region pairs. It was in tumors, not blood, that the top-250-clone fraction was significantly higher (p = 0.039).

TCR beta cDNA was made from 400 to 600 ng total RNA with a constant-region primer. Three nested multiplex PCR rounds, a slightly modified ARM-PCR method, built the TCR beta libraries. It was with TRBV1-TRBV30 forward primers and a C-beta reverse primer that the first two PCR rounds were run, at around 10 cycles each. MiXCR was run by TCRdb on the multiplex PCR reads, yielding one entry per CDR3 protein. Of 80,000 to 100,000 distinct CDR3 sequences in the sample, 55% to 75% were seen once. Starting material for RNA and DNA co-extraction consisted of about 20-33 mg of unsorted bulk tissue. The patients lived with chronic HBV infection and had not yet received any treatment.

The J gene is TRBJ2-2, the V gene TRBV6-5; D is perhaps TRBD2 (6 bases). This TCR was sampled from a man aged 35 to 55 with primary liver carcinoma and hepatitis B virus infection. The sequenced sample was tumor-adjacent normal liver tissue. CDR3 in amino acids: CASSYSNCGAGEMFF. The CDR3 DNA reads TGTGCCAGCAGTTACTCGAATTGCGGGGCCGGGGAGATGTTTTTC.